The entry below describes one TCR beta chain. No antigen is known for it. The data derive from a study of T cells expressing NK-cell markers. Study-level background: With respect to HCMV, seven of the eight sequenced donors were seropositive, and one was seronegative.

Reanalyzing the 5' RACE reads, TCRdb keeps one entry per CDR3 protein, without DNA. This sample's clone table lists some 390,000 distinct CDR3 sequences. Notes on the study in general: Where several donors were concerned, these clonotypes also led the CD3+CD56-NKG2C+ fraction.

The CDR3 is made up of 14 amino acids. Germline lookup yields CDR1 ENHRY and CDR2 SYGVKD. The chain uses TRBV10-3 and TRBJ1-4. The TCR was taken from a woman between 50 and 59 years old in good health. Material: blood T cells: a sorted CD56 or NKG2C T cell subset, CD4+ or CD8+ T cells, or bulk PBMC T cells (not recorded which). The CDR3: CAISEPGHSLELFF.